Below, 25 T cell receptor beta chains from the same sample are listed, as sequenced in a study of PD-1 blockade in classical Hodgkin lymphoma. Time point: newly diagnosed, previously untreated cHL patient sample. Generated by immunoSEQ multiplex PCR, the TCRdb table keeps only in-frame clones and is missing some. The sample includes roughly 77,000 clones, about 94% of them seen just once. Source material: peripheral blood mononuclear cells (PBMCs). The receptors here all came from a human donor with classical Hodgkin lymphoma.

This chain joins TRBV28 and TRBJ2-7; D not certain. Per the germline V gene, CDR1 is MDHEN and CDR2 is SYDVKM. This CDR3 spans 11 amino acids. The germline V and J ends were trimmed by 3 bases and 5 bases, with 5 bases remaining between them. This CDR3 is CASSLGNEQYF. The CDR3 nucleotides are TGTGCCAGCAGTTTGGGGAACGAGCAGTACTTC.

The CDR3, as DNA: TGTGCCAGCAGTTTCTTGCGGGAGAGTCACGAGCAGTACTTC. Amino acids: CASSFLRESHEQYF. The gene calls are TRBV28 and TRBJ2-7; 7 bases map to TRBD2. After removal of 3 bases from V and 5 bases from J, the junction contained 7 bases not matched to a gene. The CDR3 length is 14 residues. Per the germline V gene, CDR1 is MDHEN and CDR2 is SYDVKM.

The chain recombines TRBV19 with TRBJ1-5, with a possible D match to TRBD1 (5 bases). The CDR3 has 13 amino acids. Germline V gene data show CDR1 as LNHDA and CDR2 as SQIVND (reference sequence). Trimming took off 5 bases at V and 7 bases at J, with 12 bases between the two ends. CDR3 DNA sequence: TGTGCCAGTAGTTGGCAGGGAGGGCAGCCCCAGCATTTT. It translates to CASSWQGGQPQHF.

This clone occurred once. Here the CDR3 DNA reads TGTGCCAGCAATCGCCGGGACCGCAACACCGGGGAGCTGTTTTTT. It translates to CASNRRDRNTGELFF. The V call is TRBV11-2, the J call TRBJ2-2; D tentatively fits TRBD1 or TRBD2 (5 bases each). The CDR3 has 15 residues. V was trimmed by 7 bases and J by 2 bases, leaving 14 bases between them. Per the germline V gene, CDR1 is SGHAT and CDR2 is FQNNGV.

The rearrangement links TRBV6-1 to TRBJ2-1; D assignment may be TRBD1 or TRBD2 (5 bases each). The CDR3 is 14 amino acids. Germline lookup yields CDR1 MNHNS and CDR2 SASEGT. V lost 3 bases and J 7 bases, leaving 13 bases between the germline ends. CDR3 nucleotide sequence: TGTGCCAGCAGTGACCGGGACCCGGAAAATGAGCAGTTCTTC. Its translation: CASSDRDPENEQFF.

A single count supports this clone. V gene TRBV15 combines with J gene TRBJ1-5; D not resolved. The CDR3 length is 15 residues. Germline CDR1 LNHNV, CDR2 YYDKDF (reference sequence). V was pared by 3 bases and J by 8 bases, with 17 bases between. CDR3 DNA: TGTGCCACCAGCAGGGGATACCAGAACCTAGAGCCCCAGCATTTT. It specifies CATSRGYQNLEPQHF.

This chain uses TRBV5-4 with TRBJ2-2, with D perhaps TRBD1 (6 bases). The V gene lost 4 bases and the J gene lost 1 base, with 11 bases spanning the gap. Germline V CDR1 and CDR2: SGHNT, YYREEE (reference sequence). The CDR3 length is 15 residues. CDR3 amino acids: CASSLGQKNTGELFF. The CDR3 DNA reads as TGTGCCAGCAGCCTAGGACAGAAGAACACCGGGGAGCTGTTTTTT.

J is TRBJ2-2 and V is TRBV9; TRBD2 might be the D (6 bases). Between the trimmed V and J ends, which lost 0 bases and 5 bases, there was a span of 11 bases. CDR1 is SGDLS, CDR2 YYNGEE, per germline. The length of the CDR3 is 15 residues. The CDR3 protein is CASSVEAAGTGELFF. DNA for the CDR3: TGTGCCAGCAGCGTAGAGGCGGCGGGGACCGGGGAGCTGTTTTTT. The variable domain in full, with the rest retrieved from reference TRBV9 and TRBJ2-2, is DSGVTQTPKHLITATGQRVTLRCSPRSGDLSVYWYQQSLDQGLQFLIQYYNGEERAKGNILERFSAQQFPDLHSELNLSSLELGDSALYFCASSVEAAGTGELFFGEGSRLTVL.

The gene calls are TRBV14 and TRBJ2-6; D not certain. Deletions cut 7 bases from V and 0 bases from J, with 13 bases between. This CDR3 has 16 residues. CDR1 and CDR2 (germline): SGHDN, FVKESK. CDR3: CASTPSPSSGANVLTF. CDR3 coding DNA: TGTGCCAGCACCCCAAGCCCGTCCTCTGGGGCCAACGTCCTGACTTTC.

This rearrangement joins TRBV11-2 to TRBJ2-3; TRBD1 agrees at 8 bases. CDR1 and CDR2 (germline): SGHAT, FQNNGV. V was clipped by 3 bases and J by 2 bases; unmatched bases: 7. The CDR3 has 16 residues. The CDR3 loop reads CASSLYGTGVTDTQYF. DNA of the CDR3: TGTGCCAGCAGCTTGTACGGGACAGGTGTCACAGATACGCAGTATTTT.

The chain has TRBV5-1 and TRBJ2-1; 14 bases map to TRBD2. This CDR3 is built from 16 residues. Germline trimming cut 2 bases from V and 7 bases from J; bases unmatched to any gene: 5. Germline V gene sequence: CDR1 SGHRS, CDR2 YFSETQ. The CDR3 nucleotides read TGCGCCAGCAGCTTCCGGACTAGCGGGAGGCTTAATGAGCAGTTCTTC. This gives the protein CASSFRTSGRLNEQFF. Supplemented by reference TRBV5-1 and TRBJ2-1, the full variable domain reads KAGVTQTPRYLIKTRGQQVTLSCSPISGHRSVSWYQQTPGQGLQFLFEYFSETQRNKGNFPGRFSGRQFSNSRSEMNVSTLELGDSALYLCASSFRTSGRLNEQFFGPGTRLTVL.

The rearrangement uses TRBV9 and TRBJ2-5; D is uncertain. Germline V lookup: CDR1 SGDLS, CDR2 YYNGEE. The CDR3 has 11 residues. Trimming removed 3 bases from V and 7 bases from J, with 7 bases in between. The CDR3 DNA is TGTGCCAGCAGCGGGAAGGGGACCCAGTACTTC. Translating gives CASSGKGTQYF.

The chain recombines TRBV29-1 with TRBJ2-3, with 8 bases lining up with TRBD2. Germline V gene data show CDR1 as SQVTM and CDR2 as ANQGSEA. V trimming: 6 bases; J trimming: 4 bases; junction bases outside the gene matches: 3. This CDR3 is built from 12 residues. The CDR3 nucleotides are TGCAGCGTCCGGGGGGGCCCAGATACGCAGTATTTT. Its translation: CSVRGGPDTQYF.

The V and J genes are TRBV11-3 and TRBJ1-1; D gene unclear. The CDR3 loop spans 13 amino acids. Germline assignment: CDR1 SGHNT and CDR2 YENEEA. Trimming stripped 6 bases from V and 1 base from J, with 9 bases between. The CDR3 region is CASSRGGNTEAFF. CDR3 nucleotides: TGTGCCAGCAGTCGGGGAGGGAACACTGAAGCTTTCTTT.

The rearrangement uses TRBV29-1 and TRBJ2-3, with D unclear. Germline values: CDR1 SQVTM, CDR2 ANQGSEA. The CDR3 sequence is 15 residues long. The V and J ends lost 4 bases and 6 bases respectively, with 20 bases between them. The CDR3 bases are TGCAGCGTTGTTGTCAGGACGCCTCGCGACGATACGCAGTATTTT. This translates into CSVVVRTPRDDTQYF.

The count of this clone is one. The chain has TRBV7-9 and TRBJ1-5; no reliable D call. Germline CDR1 reads SEHNR; CDR2 reads FQNEAQ (reference sequence). This CDR3 is built from 15 residues. V was cut by 5 bases and J by 4 bases, with 15 bases left in between. CDR3 nucleotide sequence: TGTGCCAGCAGCCCGGCGGGGTCCCCTAATCAGCCCCAGCATTTT. Its translation is CASSPAGSPNQPQHF.

This rearrangement joins TRBV9 to TRBJ1-1, with D possibly matching TRBD1 (6 bases). Germline-derived CDR1 and CDR2 are SGDLS and YYNGEE. The CDR3 has 15 amino acids. Between the trimmed V and J ends, which lost 0 bases and 6 bases, there was a span of 15 bases. The CDR3 DNA is TGTGCCAGCAGCGTAGAGGCAGGGGTCTCCGCTGAAGCTTTCTTT. This gives the protein CASSVEAGVSAEAFF.

This clone was seen a few times. This chain joins TRBV18 and TRBJ1-2; D is uncertain. There are 12 residues in the CDR3. Germline V gives CDR1 KGHSH, CDR2 LQKENI. The ends were cut back, 3 bases at V and 4 bases at J, with 6 bases in the middle. CDR3 sequence (DNA): TGTGCCAGCTCACCCCGACTCTATGGCTACACCTTC. As protein: CASSPRLYGYTF.

The chain combines TRBV4-1 with TRBJ1-1, with TRBD1 matching over 9 bases. In germline, CDR1 is MGHRA, CDR2 YSYEKL. With V trimmed by 4 bases and J by 3 bases, 3 bases remained unmatched. CDR3 length equals 14 residues. CDR3 loop: CASSPRQGDTEAFF. The CDR3 region has the DNA TGCGCCAGCAGCCCTCGACAGGGGGACACTGAAGCTTTCTTT.

The chain links TRBV11-3 to TRBJ1-1; D gene uncertain. The germline V gene has CDR1 SGHNT and CDR2 YENEEA. V was cut by 1 base and J by 11 bases, with 14 bases left in between. The CDR3 length is 13 residues. The CDR3 region has the DNA TGTGCCAGCAGCTTAGTTCGGAGAGTGGAGGCTTTCTTT. It codes for CASSLVRRVEAFF.

The rearrangement uses TRBV9 and TRBJ1-1, with no clear D. V was shortened by 0 bases and J by 1 base, with 10 bases between the two germline ends. This CDR3 is 15 amino acids long. CDR1 is SGDLS, CDR2 YYNGEE, per germline. The CDR3 loop reads CASSVGVGKNTEAFF. CDR3 DNA: TGTGCCAGCAGCGTAGGAGTGGGAAAGAACACTGAAGCTTTCTTT. Combining the CDR3 with reference TRBV9 and TRBJ1-1 gives the whole variable domain DSGVTQTPKHLITATGQRVTLRCSPRSGDLSVYWYQQSLDQGLQFLIQYYNGEERAKGNILERFSAQQFPDLHSELNLSSLELGDSALYFCASSVGVGKNTEAFFGQGTRLTVV.

The rearrangement joins TRBV6-6 to TRBJ1-2; TRBD1 aligns across 10 bases. The V gene end was trimmed by 4 bases and the J gene end by 10 bases; junction bases not matched to a gene: 9. The CDR3 contains 14 residues. In germline, CDR1 is MNHNY, CDR2 SVGAGI (reference sequence). The DNA for the CDR3 is TGTGCCAGCAGTTCCAACCGGGACAGGGGCCCCTACACCTTC. Residues: CASSSNRDRGPYTF.

Turning to this clone: The same CDR3 also results from other DNA sequences found in this sample. The chain employs TRBV5-6 and TRBJ2-5, with D uncertain. Germline V gene data show CDR1 as SGHDT and CDR2 as YYEEEE. Trimming removed 1 base from V and 5 bases from J, with 3 bases in between. The CDR3 is 11 residues long. The CDR3 nucleotides are TGTGCCAGCAGCTTGAGCGAGACCCAGTACTTC. Amino acids: CASSLSETQYF.

V and J are TRBV15 and TRBJ2-7, with 10 bases aligning to TRBD2. V was pared by 0 bases and J by 8 bases, with 10 bases of the junction left unmatched. There are 16 residues in the CDR3. The germline CDR1 and CDR2 sequences are LNHNV and YYDKDF (reference sequence). CDR3 in DNA: TGTGCCACCAGCAGAGATTTGGCTAGCGGGAGTGTTAAGCAGTACTTC. This translates into CATSRDLASGSVKQYF.

The V gene is TRBV19, the J gene TRBJ1-1; 8 bases are shared with TRBD1. CDR1 and CDR2 from the germline V gene are LNHDA and SQIVND (reference sequence). The trim removed 1 base at V and 4 bases at J, leaving 2 bases unmatched. The CDR3 spans 14 residues. The CDR3 is CASSIGTGGTEAFF. Written as DNA, the CDR3 is TGTGCCAGTAGTATAGGCACAGGGGGCACTGAAGCTTTCTTT.